The entry below describes one TCR beta chain. This sample stems from a study of control samples from healthy donors and cancer patients. This CDR3 region has 15 residues. Germline V gives CDR1 SGHTA, CDR2 FQGNSA. V was shortened by 3 bases and J by 5 bases, with 16 bases between the two germline ends. Data came from immunoSEQ multiplex PCR; TCRdb stores just in-frame clones and leaves some out. The sample table sets out roughly 190,000 clones. The specimen sequenced was blood. This receptor was identified in a woman between 25 and 40 years old in good health. The V call is TRBV7-2, the J call TRBJ2-5, with D perhaps TRBD2 (6 bases). DNA for the CDR3: TGTGCCAGCAGCTTGAGTGGGGGAGGAGTGGAGACCCAGTACTTC. Amino acid sequence: CASSLSGGGVETQYF. The entire variable domain, with the rest obtained from reference TRBV7-2 and TRBJ2-5, is as follows: GAGVSQSPSNKVTEKGKDVELRCDPISGHTALYWYRQSLGQGLEFLIYFQGNSAPDKSGLPSDRFSAERTGGSVSTLTIQRTQQEDSAVYLCASSLSGGGVETQYFGPGTRLLVL.